Each of the 10 T cell receptor beta chains below was sequenced from the same sample in a study of T cell responses to AZD1222 COVID-19 vaccine. Measured with immunoSEQ multiplex PCR; TCRdb has only the in-frame clones, and not every one. The table includes approximately 140,000 clones, around 90% detected once. Sequenced here: peripheral blood, sampled on day 0 of AZD1222 vaccination. These receptors were obtained from an adult in good health.

The V call is TRBV27, the J call TRBJ2-7, with TRBD2 as a possible D gene (6 bases). Between the trimmed V and J ends, which lost 4 bases and 6 bases, there was a span of 13 bases. The CDR3 contains 13 residues. Germline CDR1 is MNHEY and CDR2 is SMNVEV (reference sequence). The CDR3 protein is CASSSPGRGEQYF. In nucleotides, the CDR3 is TGTGCCAGCAGTTCCCCCGGGAGAGGCGAGCAGTACTTC.

The rearrangement uses TRBV27 and TRBJ1-5, with a tentative D call TRBD1 (5 bases). This CDR3 has 16 residues. The germline gives CDR1 MNHEY, CDR2 SMNVEV (reference sequence). V lost 3 bases and J lost 4, with 16 bases in between. The DNA for the CDR3 is TGTGCCAGCAGTTTCTTCGGGACGGACGGTAATCAGCCCCAGCATTTT. This encodes CASSFFGTDGNQPQHF.

The V and J genes are TRBV19 and TRBJ2-7; possibly TRBD1 or TRBD2 for D (6 bases each). Germline V gene data show CDR1 as LNHDA and CDR2 as SQIVND (reference sequence). With 3 bases removed from V and 2 bases from J, the gap between germline ends came to 14 bases. This CDR3 has 15 amino acids. The CDR3 spells CASSMRGEAPYEQYF. CDR3 DNA: TGTGCCAGTAGTATGAGGGGGGAGGCCCCCTACGAGCAGTACTTC.

The CDR3 reads CSASPSGINTGELFF. The CDR3, as DNA: TGCAGTGCTAGTCCTAGCGGGATAAACACCGGGGAGCTGTTTTTT. This chain joins TRBV20-1 and TRBJ2-2; 9 bases fit TRBD2. Trimming removed 3 bases from V and 2 bases from J; junction bases left unmatched: 4. Per the germline V gene, CDR1 is DFQATT and CDR2 is SNEGSKA (reference sequence). The CDR3 is 15 amino acids.

The rearrangement uses TRBV29-1 and TRBJ1-5; tentative D call: TRBD1 (6 bases). Germline V CDR1 and CDR2: SQVTM, ANQGSEA. CDR3 length: 12 amino acids. V dropped 4 bases and J dropped 9 bases, with 13 bases sitting between them. CDR3: CSVGGGGLPQHF. The DNA for the CDR3 is TGCAGCGTTGGCGGGGGCGGCCTGCCCCAGCATTTT.

The V gene is TRBV5-4, the J gene TRBJ2-3; possibly TRBD2 for D (6 bases). The CDR3 consists of 13 residues. Between the trimmed V and J ends, which lost 3 bases and 4 bases, there was a span of 9 bases. Germline assignment: CDR1 SGHNT and CDR2 YYREEE (reference sequence). The CDR3 DNA reads TGTGCCAGCAGCTGGGAGGCGCCAGATACGCAGTATTTT. Protein: CASSWEAPDTQYF.

V is TRBV19 and J is TRBJ1-5, with unresolved D. Germline values: CDR1 LNHDA, CDR2 SQIVND (reference sequence). V lost 3 bases and J lost 4, with 10 bases in between. CDR3 length: 14 residues. CDR3 in amino acids: CASSIAAGNQPQHF. CDR3 bases: TGTGCCAGTAGTATCGCGGCAGGAAATCAGCCCCAGCATTTT.

This clone has just one count. The J gene is TRBJ1-5, the V gene TRBV30, with 7 nucleotides matching TRBD1. CDR3 size: 14 residues. Germline values: CDR1 GTSNPN, CDR2 SVGIG (reference sequence). The trim removed 4 bases at V and 5 bases at J, leaving 8 bases unmatched. As DNA, the CDR3 is TGTGCCTGGAACTTCAGACAGGGTGATCAGCCCCAGCATTTT. Translated: CAWNFRQGDQPQHF.

V usage is TRBV27 and J usage is TRBJ2-7, with D possibly TRBD2 on 5 matching bases. Germline CDR1 is MNHEY and CDR2 is SMNVEV (reference sequence). The V gene lost 4 bases and the J gene lost 0 bases, with 7 bases spanning the gap. This CDR3 is built from 13 residues. The chain's CDR3 is CASSYGLSYEQYF. The CDR3 DNA sequence: TGTGCCAGCAGTTACGGACTCTCCTACGAGCAGTACTTC.

The chain employs TRBV2 and TRBJ1-6; a possible D gene is TRBD1 (6 bases). The germline V gene has CDR1 SNHLY and CDR2 FYNNEI. Between the trimmed V and J ends, which lost 1 base and 10 bases, there was a span of 14 bases. The CDR3 loop spans 15 amino acids. The CDR3 region is CASSEDLGGRSPLHF. CDR3 DNA sequence: TGTGCCAGCAGTGAAGATTTAGGGGGGCGGTCACCCCTCCACTTT.